This is a list of T cell receptor beta chains from one sample in a study of multiple sclerosis patients with progressive multifocal leukoencephalopathy. Sequenced by immunoSEQ multiplex PCR; TCRdb stores in-frame clones only, minus some. The data contain more than 30,000 clones, approximately 91% of them seen just once; the ten biggest clones take up about 1.5%. Material for sequencing was PBMCs. These receptors all stem from a human donor with multiple sclerosis. Each CDR3 is given with its conserved first and last residue. D genes are given only for firm matches. Expanded clones get a size class; other rows say once, few or many, or leave the size out.

J	D	V	size	DNA	CDR3
TRBJ2-7	TRBD1	TRBV7-6	-	TGTGCCAGCAGCTTAGTTCCGGGACAGGGGGCCCTCGAGCAGTACTTC	CASSLVPGQGALEQYF
TRBJ2-1	-	TRBV5-8	-	TGTGCCAGCAGCTTGGTTTTGGGCAATACTGGTAATGAGCAGTTCTTC	CASSLVLGNTGNEQFF
TRBJ2-3	-	TRBV5-1	-	TGCGCCAGCAGCCCCGCCGGGGATACGCAGTATTTT	CASSPAGDTQYF
TRBJ1-2	-	TRBV28	-	TGTGCCAGCAGTTTAACCGTGGGACCGCATGGCTACACCTTC	CASSLTVGPHGYTF
TRBJ1-3	-	TRBV5-4	-	TGTGCCAGCAGCTTTGACAGCTCTGGAAACACCATATATTTT	CASSFDSSGNTIYF
TRBJ2-2	TRBD2	TRBV2	-	TGTGCCAGCAAGGGACTAGCGGGAGTCACCGGGGAGCTGTTTTTT	CASKGLAGVTGELFF
TRBJ2-7	TRBD2	TRBV9	-	TGTGCCAGCAGCCCACTAGCGGGAACAAGCTACGAGCAGTACTTC	CASSPLAGTSYEQYF
TRBJ2-1	-	TRBV27	-	TGTGCCAGCAGTCCCGGCTCCTACAATGAGCAGTTCTTC	CASSPGSYNEQFF
TRBJ2-7	TRBD2	TRBV12-5	-	TGTGCTAGTGGTTTGGTAGCTAGCGGGAGACGGCAGTACTTC	CASGLVASGRRQYF
TRBJ1-4	-	TRBV28	-	TGTGCCAGCAGTTCACCTCTTAGGAGTGAAAAACTGTTTTTT	CASSSPLRSEKLFF
TRBJ2-7	-	TRBV28	-	TGTGCCAGCAGGCCGGGGTCCTTCTCCTACGAGCAGTACTTC	CASRPGSFSYEQYF
TRBJ2-3	TRBD2	TRBV5-6	-	TGTGCCAGCAGCGGAGTGGCGGGAGGCCCCACAGATACGCAGTATTTT	CASSGVAGGPTDTQYF
TRBJ2-1	-	TRBV28	once	TGTGCCAGCACAGAGACGGTGAGCTCCTACAATGAGCAGTTCTTC	CASTETVSSYNEQFF
TRBJ2-7	TRBD1	TRBV2	few	TGTGCCAGCCTAAGGGGGACAGGACGCTACGAGCAGTACTTC	CASLRGTGRYEQYF
TRBJ1-2	TRBD1	TRBV30	once	TGTGCCTGGAAGTGGGACAGCCACTATGGCTACACCTTC	CAWKWDSHYGYTF
TRBJ2-3	-	TRBV4-3	-	TGCGCCAGCAGCCTTTTACAGGGAAGCACAGATACGCAGTATTTT	CASSLLQGSTDTQYF
TRBJ1-5	-	TRBV12-5	-	TGTGCTAGTGGTTTGGTTGGCAGCGACGAAGGTAAGCCCCAGCATTTT	CASGLVGSDEGKPQHF
TRBJ1-2	-	TRBV19	-	TGTGCCAGTAGTATACTCTCTGGGGCAGACAACTATGGCTACACCTTC	CASSILSGADNYGYTF
TRBJ2-7	TRBD1	TRBV6-5	-	TGTGCCAGCAGCCCACCAGGGACAGGGGGCGACGAGCAGTACTTC	CASSPPGTGGDEQYF
TRBJ2-1	-	TRBV10-1	-	TGCGCCAGCAGTGAGTCTGGGGTTGGGGCTAATGAGCAGTTCTTC	CASSESGVGANEQFF
TRBJ2-7	-	TRBV18	-	TGTGCCAGCTCACCGCAATACTACGAGCAGTACTTC	CASSPQYYEQYF
TRBJ1-4	-	TRBV20-1	-	TGCAGTGCAGGGACTAATGAAAAACTGTTTTTT	CSAGTNEKLFF
TRBJ1-4	-	TRBV18	-	TGTGCCAGCTCACCCTTATCGGGTGCAACTAATGAAAAACTGTTTTTT	CASSPLSGATNEKLFF
TRBJ1-5	-	TRBV6-6	once	TGTGCCAGCACCCGAACTTTTGGAAGCAATCAGCCCCAGCATTTT	CASTRTFGSNQPQHF
TRBJ2-7	-	TRBV7-2	-	TGTGCCAGCAGCCCGAGACCGGCGGATTTTACCTACGAGCAGTACTTC	CASSPRPADFTYEQYF
TRBJ1-2	TRBD1	TRBV9	-	TGTGCCAGCAGCGTAGGATCGGGACAGGGAGTTAATGGCTACACCTTC	CASSVGSGQGVNGYTF
TRBJ1-1	-	TRBV5-4	-	TGTGCCTCCGCCCCCCCGCCGGGCCCGCCAGCCACTGAAGCTTTCTTT	CASAPPPGPPATEAFF
TRBJ2-1	-	TRBV5-4	-	TGTGCCAGCAGCTTGCGGGATGAGCAGTTCTTC	CASSLRDEQFF
TRBJ1-2	TRBD1	TRBV6-6	-	TGTGCCAGCAGTTACTCGGACAGGGACTATGGCTACACCTTC	CASSYSDRDYGYTF
TRBJ1-1	TRBD1	TRBV18	-	TGTGCCAGCTCACCGCAGGGGGCGGGGGCTGAAGCTTTCTTT	CASSPQGAGAEAFF
TRBJ2-7	TRBD1	TRBV5-1	-	TGCGCCAGGCATCCGGGACAGGCGTCCTACGAGCAGTACTTC	CARHPGQASYEQYF
TRBJ1-5	TRBD1	TRBV27	-	TGTGCCAGCAGGAATAAGGTGGGACAGGGGGCTAGTAGCAATCAGCCCCAGCATTTT	CASRNKVGQGASSNQPQHF
TRBJ1-2	TRBD1	TRBV6-1	-	TGTGCCAGCAGGGACACAGGGGCCCTTGGCTACACCTTC	CASRDTGALGYTF
TRBJ1-2	-	TRBV30	-	TGTGCCGGAGGGGTAGCTGGCTACACCTTC	CAGGVAGYTF
TRBJ1-1	-	TRBV28	-	TGTGCCAGCAGTTTGACCAAGACTGAAGCTTTCTTT	CASSLTKTEAFF
TRBJ2-6	-	TRBV6-4	-	TGTGCCAGCAGTGACAGGTCTGGGGCCAACGTCCTGACTTTC	CASSDRSGANVLTF
TRBJ1-1	-	TRBV5-1	-	TGCGCCAGCAGCCGAGGTCTGGGCACTGAAGCTTTCTTT	CASSRGLGTEAFF
TRBJ1-3	TRBD1	TRBV4-1	-	TGCGCCAGCAGCCACGGGGACAGGGGGTCTGGAAACACCATATATTTT	CASSHGDRGSGNTIYF
TRBJ1-2	-	TRBV25-1	-	TGTGCCAGCAGTGATCCCATGACGGGCGGCTACACCTTC	CASSDPMTGGYTF
TRBJ1-1	-	TRBV19	once	TGTGCCAGTAGTAAAAGACGGGAAAACACTGAAGCTTTCTTT	CASSKRRENTEAFF
TRBJ1-6	-	TRBV7-2	-	TGTGCCAGCAGCTCTAGCTCCTATAATTCACCCCTCCACTTT	CASSSSSYNSPLHF
TRBJ1-5	-	TRBV7-2	-	TGTGCCAGCAGCCCCAACCCCAATCAGCCCCAGCATTTT	CASSPNPNQPQHF
TRBJ2-7	TRBD1	TRBV9	-	TGTGCCAGCAGCGTCGGACAGGGCCCCTACGAGCAGTACTTC	CASSVGQGPYEQYF
TRBJ2-7	TRBD2	TRBV13	-	TGTGCCAGCAGGCGACTAGCGCGAACCTACGAGCAGTACTTC	CASRRLARTYEQYF
TRBJ1-5	TRBD1	TRBV10-3	few	TGTGCCATCAGTGCGGACAGGGGGCCGAATCAGCCCCAGCATTTT	CAISADRGPNQPQHF
TRBJ1-5	TRBD1	TRBV7-2	-	TGTGCCAGCAGCTTAGGGGACAGGGGACGGCAGCCCCAGCATTTT	CASSLGDRGRQPQHF
TRBJ2-7	-	TRBV28	-	TGCGCCAGCAGCCAAGTTGGGGCCTCCTACGAGCAGTACTTC	CASSQVGASYEQYF
TRBJ2-6	-	TRBV19	few	TGTGCCAGTACATACGGGAGCTCCTCTGGGGCCAACGTCCTGACTTTC	CASTYGSSSGANVLTF
TRBJ2-7	TRBD2	TRBV9	-	TGTGCCAGCAGCCCGGCGGGGGGGACCTACGAGCAGTACTTC	CASSPAGGTYEQYF
TRBJ1-2	-	TRBV7-2	-	TGTGCCAGCAGCTTAGGGGGGAAAAACACCTATGGCTACACCTTC	CASSLGGKNTYGYTF
TRBJ2-7	TRBD1	TRBV5-1	-	TGCGCCAGCAGCCGGGACAGCGAGACCTACGAGCAGTACTTC	CASSRDSETYEQYF
TRBJ2-7	TRBD2	TRBV4-3	-	TGCGCCAGCAGCCAAGAGGGACTAGCGGGAGGTTACTACGAGCAGTACTTC	CASSQEGLAGGYYEQYF
TRBJ1-6	-	TRBV6-6	-	TGTGCCAGCAGGTCCCTGGGAAATTCACCCCTCCACTTT	CASRSLGNSPLHF
TRBJ2-3	-	TRBV5-6	-	TGTGCCAGCAGCTTGGTAGCAGATACGCAGTATTTT	CASSLVADTQYF
TRBJ2-7	TRBD2	TRBV5-1	-	TGCGCCAGCAGCCGGTTACCCGGGACTAGCGGGGAGACCTACGAGCAGTACTTC	CASSRLPGTSGETYEQYF